One sample yielded the 15 T cell receptor beta chains listed below, sequenced in a study of OX40 agonist ivuxolimab in advanced cancers. The table came from immunoSEQ multiplex PCR; TCRdb's copy has only in-frame clones and leaves some out. The sample includes 20,000 to 30,000 clones, around 85% of them seen just once. The starting material was CD4+ or CD8+ T cells sorted from blood, obtained in a trial of the OX40 agonist ivuxolimab. The receptor set was obtained from an adult with an advanced solid tumor such as melanoma, head and neck, liver or kidney cancer.

The genes are TRBV7-7 and TRBJ2-5, with 7 bases lining up with TRBD1. Germline-derived CDR1 and CDR2 are SSHAT and FNYEAQ (reference sequence). The CDR3 spans 14 residues. J was trimmed by 4 bases and V by 6 bases; bases with no gene match: 8. The CDR3 loop is CASSSRGNTETQYF. CDR3 coding DNA: TGTGCCAGCAGTTCCAGGGGGAATACAGAGACCCAGTACTTC.

J is TRBJ2-2 and V is TRBV5-1; 10 positions match TRBD1. The length of the CDR3 is 15 residues. Germline V gene sequence: CDR1 SGHRS, CDR2 YFSETQ. Unmatched junction bases numbered 3, after V lost 3 bases and J lost 4 bases. Written as DNA, the CDR3 is TGCGCCAGCAGCTCCGGACAGGGGGGCACCGGGGAGCTGTTTTTT. Its translation: CASSSGQGGTGELFF.

This clone has a handful of counts. J is TRBJ2-7 and V is TRBV4-2; tentatively, D is TRBD1 (7 bases). The CDR3 length is 15 residues. V dropped 6 bases and J dropped 1 base, with 16 bases sitting between them. Germline V lookup: CDR1 LGHNA, CDR2 YNFKEQ. Written as DNA, the CDR3 is TGTGCCAGCAGGCCAACAGGGGAGGCTTCCTACGAGCAGTACTTC. Amino acids: CASRPTGEASYEQYF.

CDR3 coding DNA: TGTGCCAGCAGCTCGGTGAAGGGGACGAACACTGAAGCTTTCTTT. Translated, it gives CASSSVKGTNTEAFF. The V gene is TRBV5-6, the J gene TRBJ1-1; tentatively, D is TRBD1 (5 bases). Trimming stripped 3 bases from V and 1 base from J, with 13 bases between. This CDR3 is 15 amino acids long. CDR1 SGHDT and CDR2 YYEEEE come from the germline V gene.

The rearrangement links TRBV30 to TRBJ2-7; TRBD1 aligns across 7 bases. J gave up 3 bases and V 5 bases, and 10 bases lay outside the gene matches. Germline loops: CDR1 GTSNPN, CDR2 SVGIG (reference sequence). This CDR3 comprises 14 residues. CDR3 nucleotides: TGTGCCTGGGACAGGGAATTCGCCGGCTACGAGCAGTACTTC. This sequence encodes CAWDREFAGYEQYF.

In DNA form, the CDR3 reads TGTGCCAGCAGACGGACTCTGTCCTACAATGAGCAGTTCTTC. Translation: CASRRTLSYNEQFF. The J gene is TRBJ2-1, the V gene TRBV21-1; no DNA check was done on the table's D call, TRBD2. TRBV21-1 is reported as a pseudogene. The CDR3 covers 14 residues.

The J gene is TRBJ2-1, the V gene TRBV7-9, with TRBD2 matching over 8 bases. The germline V gene has CDR1 SEHNR and CDR2 FQNEAQ (reference sequence). This CDR3 spans 15 amino acids. V lost 3 bases to trimming and J lost 8 bases; unmatched junction nucleotides: 9. DNA for the CDR3: TGTGCCAGCAGCTTTTCGGGGGGGCCTCGGGATGAGCAGTTCTTC. This codes for CASSFSGGPRDEQFF. Full variable domain (rest looked up from reference TRBV7-9 and TRBJ2-1): DTGVSQNPRHKITKRGQNVTFRCDPISEHNRLYWYRQTLGQGPEFLTYFQNEAQLEKSRLLSDRFSAERPKGSFSTLEIQRTEQGDSAMYLCASSFSGGPRDEQFFGPGTRLTVL.

This clone came up a few times. The chain links TRBV30 to TRBJ2-1, with a possible D match to TRBD2 (6 bases). V lost 4 bases, J lost 7 bases, and 23 bases lay in between. From germline, CDR1 is GTSNPN and CDR2 SVGIG (reference sequence). This CDR3 has 16 residues. The CDR3: CAWTSGQGLEGNEQFF. In DNA, the CDR3 is TGTGCCTGGACCTCGGGGCAGGGCTTGGAGGGGAATGAGCAGTTCTTC.

This chain connects TRBV9 to TRBJ2-3; 8 bases are shared with TRBD2. Germline lookup yields CDR1 SGDLS and CDR2 YYNGEE. The CDR3 is 17 amino acids. After removal of 0 bases from V and 4 bases from J, the junction contained 10 bases not matched to a gene. Here the CDR3 reads CASSVEGAGVGADTQYF. In DNA form, the CDR3 reads TGTGCCAGCAGCGTAGAGGGAGCGGGAGTGGGGGCAGATACGCAGTATTTT.

By its share, this clone is large. The rearrangement joins TRBV7-9 to TRBJ1-2; tentatively, D is TRBD1 (5 bases). The CDR3 consists of 15 residues. V lost 10 bases and J lost 4, with 22 bases in between. The germline V gene has CDR1 SEHNR and CDR2 FQNEAQ (reference sequence). The CDR3, as DNA: TGTGCCATTCCACCCTCAGGGAGCGATAGCTATGGCTACACCTTC. The encoded protein is CAIPPSGSDSYGYTF.

The chain has TRBV20-1 and TRBJ2-1; D gene ambiguous. This CDR3 contains 11 residues. The germline V gene encodes CDR1 DFQATT and CDR2 SNEGSKA (reference sequence). CDR3 amino acids: CSATPGDEQFF. CDR3 coding DNA: TGCAGCGCGACTCCAGGCGATGAGCAGTTCTTC.

V and J are TRBV7-9 and TRBJ1-2; tentative D call: TRBD1 (6 bases). Germline V gene lookup returns CDR1 SEHNR and CDR2 FQNEAQ (reference sequence). CDR3 length equals 15 residues. V shed 1 base and J shed 2 bases, with 11 bases lying between them. CDR3 in DNA: TGTGCCAGCAGCTTAGGCTCCGGGGGCAACTATGGCTACACCTTC. Protein: CASSLGSGGNYGYTF.

In its sample, this clone is medium-sized. The rearrangement links TRBV10-2 to TRBJ1-1, with 9 bases lining up with TRBD1. Germline V gene data show CDR1 as WSHSY and CDR2 as SAAADI. V was clipped by 2 bases and J by 6 bases; unmatched bases: 10. This CDR3 comprises 16 residues. In DNA form, the CDR3 reads TGCGCCAGCAGTGAGCCCCGGACAGGGGACCTCCCTGAAGCTTTCTTT. Translated: CASSEPRTGDLPEAFF.

V gene TRBV9 combines with J gene TRBJ2-7; D gene unclear. The germline CDR1 and CDR2 sequences are SGDLS and YYNGEE. V lost 3 bases, J lost 3 bases, and 7 bases lay in between. The CDR3 length is 12 residues. The CDR3, as DNA: TGTGCCAGCAGCGCAACGGGCTACGAGCAGTACTTC. Translating it yields CASSATGYEQYF.

CDR3 residues: CASSPGQGNEQYF. Written as DNA, the CDR3 is TGTGCCAGTAGTCCGGGACAGGGAAACGAGCAGTACTTC. The chain recombines TRBV19 with TRBJ2-7, with 9 bases identical to TRBD1. After removal of 5 bases from V and 5 bases from J, the junction contained 4 bases not matched to a gene. The germline V gene encodes CDR1 LNHDA and CDR2 SQIVND (reference sequence). The CDR3 is 13 amino acids. Variable domain in full (rest from reference TRBV19 and TRBJ2-7): DGGITQSPKYLFRKEGQNVTLSCEQNLNHDAMYWYRQDPGQGLRLIYYSQIVNDFQKGDIAEGYSVSREKKESFPLTVTSAQKNPTAFYLCASSPGQGNEQYFGPGTRLTVT.